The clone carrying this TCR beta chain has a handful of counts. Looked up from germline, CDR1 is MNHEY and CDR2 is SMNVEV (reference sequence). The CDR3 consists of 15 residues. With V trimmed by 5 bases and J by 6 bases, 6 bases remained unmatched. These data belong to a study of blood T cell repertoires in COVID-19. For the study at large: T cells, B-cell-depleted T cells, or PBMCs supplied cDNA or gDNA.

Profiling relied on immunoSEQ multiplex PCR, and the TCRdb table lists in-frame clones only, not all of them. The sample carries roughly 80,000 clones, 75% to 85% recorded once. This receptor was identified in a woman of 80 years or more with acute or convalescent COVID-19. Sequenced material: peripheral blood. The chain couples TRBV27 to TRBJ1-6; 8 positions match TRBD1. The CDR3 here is CASSPRTGINSPLHF. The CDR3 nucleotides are TGTGCCAGCAGTCCCCGGACAGGGATTAATTCACCCCTCCACTTT.